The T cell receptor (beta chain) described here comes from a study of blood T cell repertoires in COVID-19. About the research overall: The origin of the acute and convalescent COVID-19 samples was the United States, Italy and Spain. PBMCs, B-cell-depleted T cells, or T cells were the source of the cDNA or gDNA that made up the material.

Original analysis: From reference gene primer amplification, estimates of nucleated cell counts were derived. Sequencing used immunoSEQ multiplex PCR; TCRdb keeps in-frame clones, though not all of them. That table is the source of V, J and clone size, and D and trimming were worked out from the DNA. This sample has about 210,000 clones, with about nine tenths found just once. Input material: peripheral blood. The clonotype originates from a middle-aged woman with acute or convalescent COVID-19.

CDR3 sequence (DNA): TGTGCCGGGAGGGGGGAAGGCACAGATACGCAGTATTTT. It encodes CAGRGEGTDTQYF. The chain carries TRBV19 and TRBJ2-3; weak D call: TRBD2 (7 bases). This CDR3 is 13 amino acids long. V was trimmed by 11 bases and J by 1 base, leaving 13 bases between them. Germline values: CDR1 LNHDA, CDR2 SQIVND (reference sequence).